The clone carrying this T cell receptor (beta chain) turned up a few times. The record originates from a study of sequential checkpoint blockade in melanoma. Treatment in this sample: randomized to nivolumab then ipilimumab (arm A) or the reverse (arm B). Only in-frame clones appear in the TCRdb table, and some are missing; sequencing was by immunoSEQ multiplex PCR. This table holds approximately 5,300 clones, 30% to 35% found once. This TCR derives from a human donor with melanoma. The sample consisted of tumor tissue (inferred from file names), taken from a patient given nivolumab and ipilimumab in sequence.

The CDR3 DNA reads as TGTGCCAGCAGCTTGCTCAAGAACACCGGGGAGCTGTTTTTT. Its translation: CASSLLKNTGELFF. The chain employs TRBV11-1 and TRBJ2-2, with D uncertain. Trimming took 3 bases from V and 1 from J, leaving 6 bases between them. CDR1 SGHAT and CDR2 FQDESV come from the germline V gene (reference sequence). The length of the CDR3 is 14 residues. The full variable domain, in which reference TRBV11-1 and TRBJ2-2 provide the parts outside the CDR3, is EAEVAQSPRYKITEKSQAVAFWCDPISGHATLYWYRQILGQGPELLVQFQDESVVDDSQLPKDRFSAERLKGVDSTLKIQPAELGDSAMYLCASSLLKNTGELFFGEGSRLTVL.